Reported below is one TCR beta chain. Assay: immunoSEQ multiplex PCR; the TCRdb copy retains only in-frame clones and omits some. The top ten clones hold roughly 10% of a sample with under 300,000 clones, more than 85% of them seen once. The sample belongs to a study of blood T cell repertoires in COVID-19. The sequence derives from a man in his forties or fifties who had recovered from COVID-19. Material: PBMCs or T cells enriched from blood (not recorded which).

The CDR3 sequence is CAWSGGPGGPLNTGELFF. The CDR3 bases are TGTGCCTGGAGTGGGGGACCGGGAGGGCCGTTAAACACCGGGGAGCTGTTTTTT. This chain joins TRBV30 and TRBJ2-2; 8 nucleotides align to TRBD2. The germline gives CDR1 GTSNPN, CDR2 SVGIG (reference sequence). The CDR3 is 18 residues long. The ends lost 1 base at V and 2 bases at J; junction bases unmatched: 12.